The 17 T cell receptor beta chains presented below share a single source sample, sequenced in a study of cytomegalovirus exposure and HLA in healthy donors. The PCR had 60 Vbeta and 13 Jbeta primers. The protocol was immunoSEQ multiplex PCR, while the TCRdb copy is restricted to in-frame clones and leaves out a portion. Of fewer than 250,000 clones listed, about four fifths are singletons. The sequencing sample was made of PBMCs. The source is a man younger than 35 in good health and CMV-seronegative.

This clone was observed a handful of times. This rearrangement joins TRBV5-1 to TRBJ2-2, with a weak D call TRBD2 (6 bases). Germline V gene sequence: CDR1 SGHRS, CDR2 YFSETQ. The CDR3 has 16 residues. V lost 0 bases and J 6 bases, leaving 15 bases between the germline ends. CDR3 in DNA: TGCGCCAGCAGCTTGGCCCCCGGGAGCACCGCCGGGGAGCTGTTTTTT. Amino acid sequence: CASSLAPGSTAGELFF.

The rearrangement joins TRBV4-3 to TRBJ2-1; 7 positions match TRBD2. This CDR3 has 16 amino acids. Germline lookup yields CDR1 LGHNA and CDR2 YSLEER. J was trimmed by 9 bases and V by 6 bases; bases with no gene match: 17. The CDR3 sequence is CASSFWGRVQVSEQFF. Here the CDR3 DNA reads TGCGCCAGCAGTTTCTGGGGGAGGGTCCAAGTAAGTGAGCAGTTCTTC.

The chain combines TRBV27 with TRBJ2-7; 12 nucleotides line up with TRBD2. After removal of 6 bases from V and 0 bases from J, the junction contained 12 bases not matched to a gene. Germline V gene lookup returns CDR1 MNHEY and CDR2 SMNVEV (reference sequence). This CDR3 region has 18 residues. The CDR3 bases are TGTGCCAGCAGCGGGGGGCTAGCGGGAGGGCCCTCCTCCTACGAGCAGTACTTC. Encoded protein: CASSGGLAGGPSSYEQYF.

This chain links TRBV27 with TRBJ2-1, with 9 bases lining up with TRBD2. Germline trimming cut 6 bases from V and 4 bases from J; bases unmatched to any gene: 10. From germline, CDR1 is MNHEY and CDR2 SMNVEV (reference sequence). The CDR3 covers 16 residues. CDR3 loop: CASRTLAGVRYNEQFF. Written as DNA, the CDR3 is TGTGCCAGCAGAACATTAGCGGGAGTGCGTTACAATGAGCAGTTCTTC.

This clone has only a few counts. The chain uses TRBV30 and TRBJ1-6, with 9 positions matching TRBD1. The V gene's germline CDR1 is GTSNPN and CDR2 SVGIG (reference sequence). This CDR3 has 16 amino acids. Trimming cost V 2 bases and J 7 bases; bases outside gene matches: 9. In DNA, the CDR3 is TGTGCCTGGAGTATCGGGACAGGGTTTTTCAATTCACCCCTCCACTTT. This gives the protein CAWSIGTGFFNSPLHF. Complete variable domain (other parts from reference TRBV30 and TRBJ1-6): SQTIHQWPATLVQPVGSPLSLECTVEGTSNPNLYWYRQAAGRGLQLLFYSVGIGQISSEVPQNLSASRPQDRQFILSSKKLLLSDSGFYLCAWSIGTGFFNSPLHFGNGTRLTVT.

Note on this clone: The junction and the germline gene differ at one end; a read error may be behind it. The chain couples TRBV7-9 to TRBJ2-3, with a possible D match to TRBD2 (6 bases). Germline V gene sequence: CDR1 SEHNR, CDR2 FQNEAQ (reference sequence). The CDR3 contains 17 residues. This CDR3 is CSSSLAELTYPTDTQYF. In nucleotides, the CDR3 is TGTTCCAGCAGCTTAGCGGAGCTCACTTATCCCACAGATACGCAGTATTTT.

As DNA, the CDR3 is TGTGCCAGCAGCTCGATCCGGGGGGCTTTTGAAAAACTGTTTTTT. Residues: CASSSIRGAFEKLFF. V and J are TRBV7-8 and TRBJ1-4; TRBD1 is a possible D gene (6 bases). In germline, CDR1 is SGHVS, CDR2 FQNEAQ. The CDR3 spans 15 residues. V lost 4 bases and J lost 7, with 16 bases in between.

The chain recombines TRBV6-1 with TRBJ1-2; no definite D call. The CDR3 is 13 amino acids. Trimming took 3 bases from V and 3 from J, leaving 8 bases between them. Germline CDR1 is MNHNS and CDR2 is SASEGT. This chain's CDR3 is CASSEGVDYGYTF. In DNA form, the CDR3 reads TGTGCCAGCAGTGAGGGCGTAGACTATGGCTACACCTTC.

The J gene is TRBJ2-2, the V gene TRBV19; TRBD1 is a possible D gene (5 bases). Germline CDR1 reads LNHDA; CDR2 reads SQIVND (reference sequence). The CDR3 totals 14 residues. V dropped 5 bases and J dropped 0 bases, with 7 bases sitting between them. CDR3 sequence: CASSGAANTGELFF. In DNA, the CDR3 is TGTGCCAGTAGTGGGGCAGCGAACACCGGGGAGCTGTTTTTT.

The V gene is TRBV6-1, the J gene TRBJ1-4, with 9 bases lining up with TRBD1. The junction had 13 bases not matched to a gene; V was cut back by 8 bases and J by 9 bases. This CDR3 comprises 15 residues. CDR1 is MNHNS, CDR2 SASEGT, per germline. CDR3 protein: CASHQMDRGGQKLFF. CDR3 coding DNA: TGTGCCAGCCATCAAATGGACAGGGGCGGCCAAAAACTGTTTTTT.

This chain connects TRBV12-1 to TRBJ2-7; the D call of TRBD1 is as the table states it, not checked on the DNA. TRBV12-1 corresponds to a pseudogene. This CDR3 region has 14 residues. CDR3 sequence (DNA): TGTGCCAGCAGCTCTCGGGACAGGACAGGGGAGCAGTACTTC. It encodes CASSSRDRTGEQYF.

The rearrangement links TRBV9 to TRBJ2-6; TRBD2 might be the D (5 bases). Trimming removed 0 bases from V and 0 bases from J, with 13 bases in between. This CDR3 has 18 amino acids. CDR1 is SGDLS, CDR2 YYNGEE, per germline. DNA for the CDR3: TGTGCCAGCAGCGTAGATCACGGGAAAAACTCTGGGGCCAACGTCCTGACTTTC. Residues: CASSVDHGKNSGANVLTF.

This rearrangement joins TRBV4-3 to TRBJ2-7; TRBD1 aligns across 8 bases. With V trimmed by 6 bases and J by 7 bases, 17 bases remained unmatched. The CDR3 runs 16 residues. Germline assignment: CDR1 LGHNA and CDR2 YSLEER. CDR3 sequence: CASRLTTGTGPQEQYF. CDR3 DNA: TGCGCCAGCAGACTAACTACCGGGACAGGTCCTCAGGAGCAGTACTTC.

The rearrangement links TRBV28 to TRBJ2-7; 11 bases are shared with TRBD1. This CDR3 spans 15 amino acids. The V segment lost 5 bases and the J segment 2 bases; nucleotides outside the gene matches: 5. Looked up from germline, CDR1 is MDHEN and CDR2 is SYDVKM. Here the CDR3 DNA reads TGTGCCAGCAGTGCACCGGGACAGGGGGCCTACGAGCAGTACTTC. Translated, it gives CASSAPGQGAYEQYF.

This clone appeared a few times. The chain links TRBV6-6 to TRBJ2-2; D possibly corresponds to TRBD2 (5 bases). The CDR3 covers 16 residues. Trimming pared 0 bases from V and 0 bases from J, leaving 8 bases between. The V gene's germline CDR1 is MNHNY and CDR2 SVGAGI (reference sequence). CDR3 in DNA: TGTGCCAGCAGTTACTCGAGGGCCGCGAACACCGGGGAGCTGTTTTTT. This sequence encodes CASSYSRAANTGELFF.

This chain joins TRBV7-9 and TRBJ2-7; weak D call: TRBD1 (6 bases). This CDR3 spans 12 amino acids. V was pared by 1 base and J by 12 bases, with 13 bases between. Germline values: CDR1 SEHNR, CDR2 FQNEAQ (reference sequence). The CDR3 DNA reads as TGTGCCAGCAGCTTAGGTCAGGGGATCGGGTACTTC. Its translation: CASSLGQGIGYF. Full variable domain (rest looked up from reference TRBV7-9 and TRBJ2-7): DTGVSQNPRHKITKRGQNVTFRCDPISEHNRLYWYRQTLGQGPEFLTYFQNEAQLEKSRLLSDRFSAERPKGSFSTLEIQRTEQGDSAMYLCASSLGQGIGYFGPGTRLTVT.

The chain recombines TRBV7-8 with TRBJ2-2; no reliable D call. The CDR3 covers 16 residues. V was pared by 2 bases and J by 1 base, with 11 bases between. Germline-derived CDR1 and CDR2 are SGHVS and FQNEAQ. The CDR3 reads CASSLQVGENTGELFF. Written as DNA, the CDR3 is TGTGCCAGCAGCTTACAAGTCGGTGAGAACACCGGGGAGCTGTTTTTT.